These T cell receptor beta chains were read from a single sample in a study of CD8+CD57+ T cells in acquired aplastic anemia. From the reads, TCRdb called clonotypes with MiXCR, one entry per CDR3 protein. The data hold hundreds of thousands of distinct CDR3 sequences, with roughly 50% observed a single time. Sequencing was carried out using sorted CD4+, CD8+, or CD8+CD57+ T cells (not recorded which) from PBMCs. Receptors were obtained from a human donor with aplastic anemia. Each CDR3 is given with its conserved first and last residue. Each record gives: J gene, D gene, clone size, V gene, CDR3 DNA, CDR3 protein. D genes are given only for firm matches. Some rows mark clone size as missing; the rest say once, few, many or name a class of expanded clone.

TRBJ2-5 - many TRBV19 TGTGCCAGTAGTATAGTAGGGGGGTCCCAAGAGACCCAGTACTTC CASSIVGGSQETQYF
TRBJ2-3 - - TRBV7-2 TGTGCCAGCAACTTGGAGGGACTGGATACGCAGTATTTT CASNLEGLDTQYF
TRBJ2-7 TRBD2 few TRBV5-8 TGTGCCAGCAGCTCCCCGCTAGCGGGGACCTACGAGCAGTACTTC CASSSPLAGTYEQYF
TRBJ1-1 - many TRBV9 TGTGCCAGCAGCACTCACGGGAACAGATTAAACATGAACACTGAAGCTTTCTTT CASSTHGNRLNMNTEAFF
TRBJ2-1 TRBD2 many TRBV10-3 TGTGCCATCGAGGCGGGGGAATTCAATGAGCAGTTCTTC CAIEAGEFNEQFF
TRBJ1-2 - many TRBV5-6 TGTGCCAGCAGCTTGGGGGAAGCAGGAAGGTATGGCTACACCTTC CASSLGEAGRYGYTF
TRBJ1-5 TRBD1 - TRBV7-8 TGTGCCAGCAGCTTAGGGACAGGTATAGTGGGTAGCAATCAGCCCCAGCATTTT CASSLGTGIVGSNQPQHF
TRBJ1-2 TRBD1 many TRBV18 TGTGCCAGCTCACCACGACAGGGGGCGGCTGGCTACACCTTC CASSPRQGAAGYTF
TRBJ1-1 - - TRBV19 TGTGCCAGTAGTACCCTGACATTGAACACTGAAGCTTTCTTT CASSTLTLNTEAFF
TRBJ2-2 TRBD1 - TRBV7-9 TGTGCCAGCAGCCACCGGGGACAGGGCACCGGGGAGCTGTTTTTT CASSHRGQGTGELFF
TRBJ2-7 - few TRBV9 TGTGCCAGCAGCGTAATGCCCTCCTACGAGCAGTACTTC CASSVMPSYEQYF